The sample holds many counts of the clone carrying this TCR beta chain. The antigen is undetermined. Per the germline V gene, CDR1 is LGHDT and CDR2 is YNNKEL (reference sequence). The CDR3 covers 15 residues. V lost 3 bases, J lost 7 bases, and 19 bases lay in between. TCRdb recomputed calls from the RACE reads with MiXCR, one row per CDR3 protein. This table has about 81,000 distinct CDR3 sequences, 10% appearing once. The sample comes from a study of human T cells and chemical hapten exposure. Whole-study results and caveats: No shift was seen in TCRs above 1 in 1000 frequency with DPC sensitization. Against controls, expanded TCRs gave rise to significantly more large CDR3 similarity clusters. The presence of alopecia in the donors means their immune response may differ from healthy people's.

Time point noted: patch test 2, 6 weeks after DPC sensitization. Treatment: therapeutic diphenylcyclopropenone sensitization with weekly scalp DPC. The authors' total RNA extraction used unfractionated whole blood. V is TRBV3-1 and J is TRBJ2-7, with D maybe TRBD2 (5 bases). This TCR was sampled from a woman aged 25 to 39 with alopecia areata. Some clones in this sample may be carry-over from other donors' samples. The starting material was whole blood, obtained in connection with sensitization to the hapten diphenylcyclopropenone (DPC). The CDR3, as DNA: TGTGCCAGCAGCCACACGGACCCAAAAACGGGGGAGCAGTACTTC. This encodes CASSHTDPKTGEQYF.